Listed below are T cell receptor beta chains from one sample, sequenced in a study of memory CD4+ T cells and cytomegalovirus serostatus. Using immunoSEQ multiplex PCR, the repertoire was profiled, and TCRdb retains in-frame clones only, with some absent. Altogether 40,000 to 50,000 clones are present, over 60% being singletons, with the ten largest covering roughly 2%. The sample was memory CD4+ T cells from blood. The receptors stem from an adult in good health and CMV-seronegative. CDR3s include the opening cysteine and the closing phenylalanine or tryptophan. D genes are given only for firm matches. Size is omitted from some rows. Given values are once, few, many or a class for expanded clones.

CDR3: CASSYSRQTEAFF
DNA: TGTGCCAGCAGTTACTCGAGACAGACTGAAGCTTTCTTT
D: NA
V: TRBV6-5
J: TRBJ1-1
size: NA

CDR3: CASSTTGWAEAFF
DNA: TGTGCCAGCAGCACCACCGGATGGGCTGAAGCTTTCTTT
D: NA
V: TRBV7-2
J: TRBJ1-1
size: NA

CDR3: CASRQGQETQYF
DNA: TGTGCCTCCCGACAGGGCCAAGAGACCCAGTACTTC
D: TRBD1
V: TRBV10-3
J: TRBJ2-5
size: NA

CDR3: CASSFEIALNEQFF
DNA: TGTGCCAGCAGCTTCGAGATAGCGCTCAATGAGCAGTTCTTC
D: NA
V: TRBV7-8
J: TRBJ2-1
size: NA

CDR3: CASSQRQGAMYEQYF
DNA: TGCGCCAGCAGCCAGAGACAGGGGGCCATGTACGAGCAGTACTTC
D: TRBD1
V: TRBV4-1
J: TRBJ2-7
size: NA

CDR3: CASSPPRDRGLSEQYF
DNA: TGTGCCAGCTCACCCCCCAGGGACAGGGGTCTCTCCGAGCAGTACTTC
D: TRBD1
V: TRBV18
J: TRBJ2-7
size: NA

CDR3: CASSLIDTGELFF
DNA: TGTGCCAGCAGTTTGATAGACACCGGGGAGCTGTTTTTT
D: NA
V: TRBV6-6
J: TRBJ2-2
size: NA

CDR3: CASTGAENTEAFF
DNA: TGTGCCAGCACCGGGGCCGAGAACACTGAAGCTTTCTTT
D: NA
V: TRBV2
J: TRBJ1-1
size: NA

CDR3: CATSRDRLTEKLFF
DNA: TGTGCCACCAGCAGAGATAGGTTGACTGAAAAACTGTTTTTT
D: NA
V: TRBV15
J: TRBJ1-4
size: NA

CDR3: CASSLWRSNQPQHF
DNA: TGTGCCAGCAGCTTATGGAGGAGTAATCAGCCCCAGCATTTT
D: NA
V: TRBV11-3
J: TRBJ1-5
size: NA

CDR3: CASSARDSHNSPLHF
DNA: TGTGCCAGCAGTGCCAGGGATTCCCATAATTCACCCCTCCACTTT
D: NA
V: TRBV2
J: TRBJ1-6
size: NA

CDR3: CASSEGGAGGNTIYF
DNA: TGTGCCAGCAGTGAGGGGGGGGCTGGAGGAAACACCATATATTTT
D: NA
V: TRBV28
J: TRBJ1-3
size: NA

CDR3: CASSLIQGTEAFF
DNA: TGTGCCAGCAGCTTAATCCAGGGTACTGAAGCTTTCTTT
D: NA
V: TRBV7-8
J: TRBJ1-1
size: few

CDR3: CASRTDRYYGYTF
DNA: TGTGCCAGCAGAACCGACAGGTACTATGGCTACACCTTC
D: NA
V: TRBV6-6
J: TRBJ1-2
size: NA

CDR3: CASSLGTGPGGANVLTF
DNA: TGTGCCAGCAGCTTGGGGACAGGCCCGGGAGGGGCCAACGTCCTGACTTTC
D: TRBD1
V: TRBV7-9
J: TRBJ2-6
size: NA

CDR3: CASSSLGRVPYNEQFF
DNA: TGCGCCAGCAGCTCCCTTGGCAGGGTCCCCTACAATGAGCAGTTCTTC
D: NA
V: TRBV5-1
J: TRBJ2-1
size: NA

CDR3: CASSSGTSEKLFF
DNA: TGTGCCAGCAGTTCCGGGACGTCTGAAAAACTGTTTTTT
D: NA
V: TRBV5-6
J: TRBJ1-4
size: NA

CDR3: CASSLYGADTGELFF
DNA: TGTGCCAGCAGCTTATACGGAGCGGACACCGGGGAGCTGTTTTTT
D: NA
V: TRBV7-3
J: TRBJ2-2
size: NA

CDR3: CASSREGRSPYEQYF
DNA: TGTGCCAGTAGTAGAGAGGGGAGGAGCCCCTACGAGCAGTACTTC
D: NA
V: TRBV19
J: TRBJ2-7
size: NA

CDR3: CASADGLAKNIQYF
DNA: TGCGCCAGCGCGGACGGACTAGCCAAAAACATTCAGTACTTC
D: NA
V: TRBV10-1
J: TRBJ2-4
size: few

CDR3: CASSFTGRETEAFF
DNA: TGTGCCAGCAGCTTTACAGGGCGAGAGACTGAAGCTTTCTTT
D: NA
V: TRBV5-4
J: TRBJ1-1
size: NA

CDR3: CASSFTGNSYNEQFF
DNA: TGCGCCAGCAGCTTTACAGGAAATTCCTACAATGAGCAGTTCTTC
D: NA
V: TRBV5-1
J: TRBJ2-1
size: NA

CDR3: CASSFVSSYYGYTF
DNA: TGCGCCAGCAGCTTTGTCAGCTCCTACTATGGCTACACCTTC
D: NA
V: TRBV5-1
J: TRBJ1-2
size: NA

CDR3: CATQGYNEQFF
DNA: TGTGCCACCCAGGGCTACAATGAGCAGTTCTTC
D: NA
V: TRBV2
J: TRBJ2-1
size: NA

CDR3: CASRGMPPDYEQYF
DNA: TGTGCCAGCAGAGGTATGCCCCCGGACTACGAGCAGTACTTC
D: NA
V: TRBV6-5
J: TRBJ2-7
size: NA

CDR3: CASTGGRANYGYTF
DNA: TGTGCCAGCACCGGGGGACGGGCTAACTATGGCTACACCTTC
D: NA
V: TRBV2
J: TRBJ1-2
size: NA

CDR3: CASSRNGEGTQYF
DNA: TGTGCCAGCAGTCGAAACGGGGAGGGTACGCAGTATTTT
D: TRBD2
V: TRBV6-1
J: TRBJ2-3
size: NA